This TCR beta chain came from a study of cytomegalovirus exposure and HLA in healthy donors. In the study overall: A subsequent analysis reported that the 120 or so validation repertoires were produced on the same platform that had also been used for the roughly 670 first-cohort repertoires. General study results and limits: The majority of TCR sequences were rare, yet some public TCRs appeared in many donors. In vitro assays verified that a few CMV-associated chains recognized CMV antigens specifically.

The CDR3 sequence is 14 residues long. Germline assignment: CDR1 SGDLS and CDR2 YYNGEE. V lost 0 bases and J lost 8, with 14 bases in between. Using immunoSEQ multiplex PCR, the repertoire was profiled, and TCRdb retains in-frame clones only, with some absent. The data show some 210,000 clones, over 80% seen once. A word on this clone: Its antigen is not identified.

Separate from the approximately 670-subject first cohort, the approximately 120-subject validation cohort was the one that the donors belonged to. Sequenced input: PBMCs. This rearrangement joins TRBV9 to TRBJ1-2; unclear D gene. The receptor's source is a young woman in good health and CMV-seronegative. CDR3 in amino acids: CASSVEGRSRGYTF. Here the CDR3 DNA reads TGTGCCAGCAGCGTAGAGGGCAGGTCAAGGGGCTACACCTTC.